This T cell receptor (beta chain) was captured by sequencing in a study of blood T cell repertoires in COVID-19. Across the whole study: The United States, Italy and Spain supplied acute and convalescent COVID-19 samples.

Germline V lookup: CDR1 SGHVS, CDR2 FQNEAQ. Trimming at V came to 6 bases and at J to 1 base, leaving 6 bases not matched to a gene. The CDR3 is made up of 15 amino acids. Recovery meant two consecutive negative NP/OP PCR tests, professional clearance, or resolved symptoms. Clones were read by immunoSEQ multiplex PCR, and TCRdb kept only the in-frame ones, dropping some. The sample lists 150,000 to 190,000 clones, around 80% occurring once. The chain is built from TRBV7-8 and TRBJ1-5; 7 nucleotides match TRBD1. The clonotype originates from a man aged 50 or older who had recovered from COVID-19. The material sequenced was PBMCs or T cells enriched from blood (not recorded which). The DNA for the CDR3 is TGTGCCAGCAGTTATGCAGGGGGGAGCAATCAGCCCCAGCATTTT. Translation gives CASSYAGGSNQPQHF. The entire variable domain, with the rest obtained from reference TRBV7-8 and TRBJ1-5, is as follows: GAGVSQSPRYKVAKRGQDVALRCDPISGHVSLFWYQQALGQGPEFLTYFQNEAQLDKSGLPSDRFFAERPEGSVSTLKIQRTQQEDSAVYLCASSYAGGSNQPQHFGDGTRLSIL.